Listed below are T cell receptor beta chains from one sample, sequenced in a study of T-cell memory formation after mild COVID-19. TCRdb ran MiXCR on the 5' RACE reads and lists one entry per CDR3 protein. This table has approximately 260,000 distinct CDR3 sequences, about 20% appearing once. Sequenced: PBMCs or a T cell subset sorted from them (not recorded which). All receptors derive from a man aged 18 to 30 who had mild COVID-19 (a few samples of this study predate the infection). Cell type and time point are not known. The CDR3 runs from the conserved cysteine through the conserved F or W. Each record gives: V gene, clone size, J gene, D gene, CDR3 protein, CDR3 DNA. A D gene is named only where the DNA matches it firmly. Rows may omit the clone size; those that give it use once, few, many or a size class.

>TRBV7-9|NA|TRBJ2-5|NA
CASSFFRAETQYF
TGTGCCAGCAGCTTTTTCAGGGCGGAGACCCAGTACTTC
>TRBV3-1|few|TRBJ2-3|NA
CASSQVPLNLDTQYF
TGTGCCAGCAGCCAAGTACCCCTGAACTTAGATACGCAGTATTTT
>TRBV6-5|NA|TRBJ1-2|TRBD1
CASSYDDRDKYGYTF
TGTGCCAGCAGTTACGATGACAGGGACAAGTATGGCTACACCTTC
>TRBV6-6|few|TRBJ2-2|NA
CASQGFAGELFF
TGTGCCAGCCAGGGGTTTGCCGGGGAGCTGTTTTTT
>TRBV6-2/TRBV6-3|few|TRBJ2-3|TRBD2
CASRAPLAGGLYTQYF
TGTGCCAGCAGAGCCCCGCTAGCGGGGGGTCTCTATACGCAGTATTTT
>TRBV20-1|few|TRBJ1-1|NA
CSARVDSTEAFF
TGCAGTGCTAGAGTAGATAGCACTGAAGCTTTCTTT
>TRBV5-1|many|TRBJ1-2|NA
CASSLGSLHTF
TGCGCCAGCAGCTTGGGCAGCCTACACACCTTC
>TRBV18|NA|TRBJ2-7|TRBD1
CASSPGTGGIYEQYF
TGTGCCAGCTCACCAGGGACAGGGGGCATCTACGAGCAGTACTTC
>TRBV6-4|NA|TRBJ2-1|TRBD2
CASSESSGPYNEQFF
TGTGCCAGCAGTGAATCTAGCGGGCCATACAATGAGCAGTTCTTC
>TRBV4-1|NA|TRBJ2-1|NA
CASRPGERGIHNEQFF
TGCGCCAGCAGACCCGGGGAACGGGGGATCCACAATGAGCAGTTCTTC
>TRBV7-3|NA|TRBJ2-1|NA
CASKNVWDNEQFF
TGTGCCAGCAAGAACGTGTGGGACAATGAGCAGTTCTTC
>TRBV9|NA|TRBJ2-1|TRBD2
CASSVVSGVEQFF
TGTGCCAGCAGCGTGGTTAGCGGGGTTGAGCAGTTCTTC
>TRBV4-1|NA|TRBJ1-4|NA
CASSQAAPGVQKLFF
TGCGCCAGCAGCCAAGCTGCACCCGGAGTGCAAAAACTGTTTTTT
>TRBV12-3/TRBV12-4|many|TRBJ2-2|NA
CASSLGRQGSGELFF
TGTGCCAGCAGTTTAGGGCGGCAGGGGAGCGGGGAGCTGTTTTTT
>TRBV7-2|NA|TRBJ2-5|NA
CASSFPPGAETQYF
TGTGCCAGCAGCTTCCCGCCGGGGGCCGAGACCCAGTACTTC
>TRBV4-1|NA|TRBJ1-3|NA
CASSQDWGSGNTIYF
TGCGCCAGCAGCCAAGATTGGGGCTCTGGAAACACCATATATTTT
>TRBV6-6|once|TRBJ2-7|TRBD2
CASSYGGLAREQYF
TGTGCCAGCAGTTACGGCGGACTAGCCAGGGAGCAGTACTTC
>TRBV5-4|NA|TRBJ2-3|NA
CASGTGANTDTQYF
TGTGCCAGCGGTACGGGAGCCAACACAGATACGCAGTATTTT
>TRBV12-3/TRBV12-4|NA|TRBJ2-5|TRBD1
CASSFNQGDGTQYF
TGTGCCAGCAGTTTTAATCAGGGGGACGGGACCCAGTACTTC
>TRBV7-8|few|TRBJ2-3|NA
CASSRARDTQYF
TGTGCCAGCAGCCGAGCGAGGGATACGCAGTATTTT
>TRBV7-9|NA|TRBJ1-4|NA
CASTPVSQYEKLFF
TGTGCCAGCACCCCTGTGAGCCAGTATGAAAAACTGTTTTTT
>TRBV28|many|TRBJ1-1|NA
CASSLRNTEAFF
TGTGCCAGCAGTTTAAGAAACACTGAAGCTTTCTTT
>TRBV12-3/TRBV12-4|NA|TRBJ1-2|NA
CASSANPYGYTF
TGTGCCAGCAGCGCTAACCCCTATGGCTACACCTTC
>TRBV5-1|NA|TRBJ2-1|TRBD1
CASSYRTGDEQFF
TGCGCCAGCAGCTACCGGACAGGGGATGAGCAGTTCTTC
>TRBV4-3|few|TRBJ2-1|TRBD2
CASSQGAGILAEYGEQFF
TGCGCCAGCAGCCAAGGCGCTGGAATACTAGCGGAGTATGGCGAGCAGTTCTTC
>TRBV7-3|many|TRBJ2-1|NA
CASSLIGLGEQFF
TGTGCCAGCAGTCTTATTGGCCTGGGGGAGCAGTTCTTC
>TRBV7-3|NA|TRBJ2-3|NA
CASSLAGGVGTDTQYF
TGTGCCAGCAGCTTAGCCGGGGGAGTTGGAACAGATACGCAGTATTTT
>TRBV7-3|many|TRBJ2-1|TRBD2
CASSLIGGGNYNEQFF
TGTGCCAGCAGCTTAATTGGCGGGGGGAACTACAATGAGCAGTTCTTC
>TRBV7-9|medium-sized|TRBJ2-3|NA
CASSLVMEAGTDTQYF
TGTGCCAGCAGCTTAGTTATGGAGGCTGGCACAGATACGCAGTATTTT
>TRBV5-1|many|TRBJ2-3|NA
CASSSEAVDTQYF
TGCGCCAGCAGCTCCGAAGCCGTGGATACGCAGTATTTT
>TRBV29-1|NA|TRBJ2-6|NA
CSVEKTRGGGANVLTF
TGCAGCGTTGAGAAAACCCGGGGCGGTGGGGCCAACGTCCTGACTTTC
>TRBV7-2|many|TRBJ1-5|NA
CASSSDYNQPQHF
TGTGCCAGCAGCTCGGACTACAATCAGCCCCAGCATTTT
>TRBV7-9|NA|TRBJ1-1|TRBD1
CASSSQGGIAEAFF
TGTGCCAGCAGCTCCCAGGGGGGAATTGCTGAAGCTTTCTTT
>TRBV5-1|NA|TRBJ2-7|NA
CASSSQQGPYYEQYF
TGCGCCAGCAGCTCCCAGCAGGGGCCCTACTACGAGCAGTACTTC
>TRBV2|NA|TRBJ1-1|NA
CASNPQRLNTEAFF
TGTGCCAGCAACCCACAGAGGCTGAACACTGAAGCTTTCTTT
>TRBV28|NA|TRBJ1-1|NA
CASRSYAGSLHVAFF
TGTGCCAGCAGGAGCTACGCGGGCAGCCTGCATGTAGCTTTCTTT
>TRBV28|many|TRBJ1-4|TRBD1
CASREDPYRGEKLFF
TGTGCCAGCAGGGAAGATCCATACAGGGGTGAAAAACTGTTTTTT
>TRBV9|NA|TRBJ2-2|NA
CASSVEATNTGELFF
TGTGCCAGCAGCGTAGAGGCAACGAACACCGGGGAGCTGTTTTTT
>TRBV7-8|many|TRBJ1-2|NA
CASSSLGYGYTF
TGTGCCAGCAGCTCCTTGGGGTATGGCTACACCTTC
>TRBV19|few|TRBJ1-5|NA
CASSTQGRQPQHF
TGTGCCAGTAGTACTCAGGGACGGCAGCCCCAGCATTTT
>TRBV29-1|NA|TRBJ2-3|TRBD2
CSVQASGGAGDTQYF
TGCAGCGTCCAGGCCAGCGGGGGGGCTGGTGATACGCAGTATTTT
>TRBV7-2|many|TRBJ1-6|NA
CASSRSGTDNSPLHF
TGTGCCAGCAGCCGATCTGGGACGGATAATTCACCCCTCCACTTT
>TRBV6-6|few|TRBJ2-7|NA
CASPNGLPEQYF
TGTGCCAGCCCCAACGGACTTCCTGAGCAGTACTTC
>TRBV7-3|NA|TRBJ2-2|TRBD2
CASSFVAGGNTGELFF
TGTGCCAGCAGCTTTGTCGCGGGGGGAAACACCGGGGAGCTGTTTTTT
>TRBV20-1|NA|TRBJ2-2|NA
CSAPLPLAGELFF
TGCAGTGCTCCCCTTCCGTTGGCCGGGGAGCTGTTTTTT
>TRBV12-3/TRBV12-4|NA|TRBJ1-6|NA
CASSLVEYSPLHF
TGTGCCAGCAGTTTGGTAGAGTATTCACCCCTCCACTTT
>TRBV7-6|NA|TRBJ2-2|NA
CASSSSRTANTGELFF
TGTGCCAGCAGCTCCTCGCGGACTGCTAACACCGGGGAGCTGTTTTTT
>TRBV20-1|many|TRBJ2-5|TRBD2
CSASPAGVQETQYF
TGCAGTGCTAGCCCAGCGGGGGTCCAAGAGACCCAGTACTTC
>TRBV28|NA|TRBJ2-3|NA
CASSSSLPGDGIDTQYF
TGTGCCAGCAGTTCTTCCCTCCCGGGCGACGGCATAGATACGCAGTATTTT
>TRBV5-1|NA|TRBJ2-5|TRBD1
CASSIYRGREETQYF
TGCGCCAGCAGCATTTACAGGGGGCGCGAAGAGACCCAGTACTTC
>TRBV4-1|NA|TRBJ1-5|TRBD1
CASSQRRGNNQPQHF
TGCGCCAGCAGCCAACGCAGGGGGAACAATCAGCCCCAGCATTTT
>TRBV29-1|many|TRBJ2-7|NA
CSVVRSYEQYF
TGCAGCGTTGTACGGTCCTACGAGCAGTACTTC
>TRBV7-2|NA|TRBJ2-1|TRBD2
CASSQAGVSSNEQFF
TGTGCCAGCAGCCAAGCGGGGGTTTCTTCCAATGAGCAGTTCTTC
>TRBV5-1|few|TRBJ2-2|NA
CASTPPGSVRSGELFF
TGCGCCAGCACCCCCCCAGGGTCCGTTCGTAGCGGGGAGCTGTTTTTT
>TRBV9|NA|TRBJ2-1|NA
CASSGGGPLTVRFVNEQFF
TGTGCCAGCAGCGGTGGGGGCCCTCTGACGGTTAGGTTTGTAAATGAGCAGTTCTTC
>TRBV4-1|NA|TRBJ2-3|TRBD2
CASSQVLAGFADTQYF
TGCGCCAGCAGCCAAGTACTAGCGGGGTTCGCAGATACGCAGTATTTT
>TRBV5-1|NA|TRBJ1-2|TRBD1
CASSSWDRANYGYTF
TGCGCCAGCAGCTCATGGGACAGGGCGAACTATGGCTACACCTTC